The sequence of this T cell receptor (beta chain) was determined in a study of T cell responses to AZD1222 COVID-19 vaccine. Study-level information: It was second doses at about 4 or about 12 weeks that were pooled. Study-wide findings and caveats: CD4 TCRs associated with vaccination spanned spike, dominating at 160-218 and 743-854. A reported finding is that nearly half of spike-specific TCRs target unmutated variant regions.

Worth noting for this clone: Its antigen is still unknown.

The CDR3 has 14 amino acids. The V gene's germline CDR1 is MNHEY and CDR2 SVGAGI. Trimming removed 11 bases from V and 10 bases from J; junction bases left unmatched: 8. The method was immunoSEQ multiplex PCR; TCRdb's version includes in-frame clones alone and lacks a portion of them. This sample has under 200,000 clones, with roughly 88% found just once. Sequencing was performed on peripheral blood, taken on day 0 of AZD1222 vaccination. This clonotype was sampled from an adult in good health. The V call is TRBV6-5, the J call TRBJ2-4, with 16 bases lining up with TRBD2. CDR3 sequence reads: CALTGTSGRGIQYF. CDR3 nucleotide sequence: TGTGCCCTCACGGGGACTAGCGGGAGGGGAATTCAGTACTTC.